These 20 T cell receptor beta chains came from one sample sequenced in a study of cytotoxic CD8 clonotypes in ibrutinib-treated CLL. TCRdb keeps only in-frame clones here, not all; method: immunoSEQ multiplex PCR. The top ten clones hold roughly a quarter of a sample with 150,000 or so clones, approximately 80% of them seen once. The sequenced sample was PBMCs, obtained after 12 months of ibrutinib treatment. All receptors derive from a human donor with chronic lymphocytic leukemia.

The chain is built from TRBV29-1 and TRBJ1-1; a weak D match, TRBD1 (5 bases). Germline CDR1 and CDR2: SQVTM and ANQGSEA. V was shortened by 2 bases and J by 4 bases, with 8 bases between the two germline ends. The CDR3 length is 12 residues. CDR3: CSVELGGTEAFF. CDR3 coding DNA: TGCAGCGTTGAATTGGGGGGCACTGAAGCTTTCTTT.

The chain carries TRBV7-6 and TRBJ2-1; TRBD1 matches at 8 bases. The trim removed 1 base at V and 8 bases at J, leaving 7 bases unmatched. The V gene's germline CDR1 is SGHVS and CDR2 FNYEAQ. The CDR3 has 15 amino acids. The CDR3 here is CASSLEWTGNDEQFF. CDR3 in DNA: TGTGCCAGCAGCTTAGAGTGGACAGGGAACGATGAGCAGTTCTTC.

J is TRBJ2-3 and V is TRBV10-3; TRBD1 aligns across 7 bases. Looked up from germline, CDR1 is ENHRY and CDR2 is SYGVKD. V was pared by 10 bases and J by 2 bases, with 12 bases of the junction left unmatched. CDR3 size: 15 residues. CDR3 bases: TGTGCCACAGGCCTGGACAGGAGCGCCACAGATACGCAGTATTTT. Its translation: CATGLDRSATDTQYF.

The chain employs TRBV29-1 and TRBJ1-4; possibly TRBD1 for D (6 bases). Trimming stripped 0 bases from V and 8 bases from J, with 16 bases between. Germline V gene data show CDR1 as SQVTM and CDR2 as ANQGSEA. This CDR3 has 15 amino acids. CDR3 nucleotides: TGCAGCGTTGAAGATCTTTCGGGGGCCCGCGAAAAACTGTTTTTT. Protein: CSVEDLSGAREKLFF.

This chain links TRBV19 with TRBJ1-6, with D uncertain. V shed 6 bases and J shed 10 bases, with 10 bases lying between them. CDR3 size: 12 residues. From germline, CDR1 is LNHDA and CDR2 SQIVND (reference sequence). This CDR3 reads CASSLLGSPLHF. CDR3 DNA: TGTGCCAGTAGCCTACTCGGGTCACCCCTCCACTTT.

CDR3 bases: TGTGCCAGCAGCTTATCAGGGGGTAGCTATGGCTACACCTTC. Translating gives CASSLSGGSYGYTF. This rearrangement joins TRBV7-9 to TRBJ1-2, with 7 bases fitting TRBD1. V shed 2 bases, J shed 4 bases, and the junction held 4 bases outside the gene matches. The CDR3 loop spans 14 amino acids. Looked up from germline, CDR1 is SEHNR and CDR2 is FQNEAQ (reference sequence). Filled out from reference TRBV7-9 and TRBJ1-2, the complete variable domain reads DTGVSQNPRHKITKRGQNVTFRCDPISEHNRLYWYRQTLGQGPEFLTYFQNEAQLEKSRLLSDRFSAERPKGSFSTLEIQRTEQGDSAMYLCASSLSGGSYGYTFGSGTRLTVV.

This chain connects TRBV7-2 to TRBJ2-7; TRBD2 aligns across 9 bases. CDR3 length: 15 amino acids. Looked up from germline, CDR1 is SGHTA and CDR2 is FQGNSA. The V gene end was trimmed by 2 bases and the J gene end by 2 bases; junction bases not matched to a gene: 4. CDR3 DNA: TGTGCCAGCAGCTTATTCGCGGGAGGGCCCTACGAGCAGTACTTC. Protein sequence: CASSLFAGGPYEQYF.

The chain has TRBV5-6 and TRBJ1-2, with D perhaps TRBD1 (6 bases). Germline lookup yields CDR1 SGHDT and CDR2 YYEEEE. Trimming shortened V by 5 bases and J by 5 bases, and 10 bases separated the two germline ends. CDR3 size: 12 residues. The CDR3 DNA is TGTGCCAGCAGAGCAGGGGCGTATGGCTACACCTTC. Translating gives CASRAGAYGYTF.

The chain employs TRBV5-6 and TRBJ2-3, with D perhaps matching TRBD1 or TRBD2 (5 bases each). In germline, CDR1 is SGHDT, CDR2 YYEEEE. V gave up 0 bases and J gave up 2 bases, with 7 bases separating them. The CDR3 consists of 14 residues. The CDR3 loop is CASSLAGPTDTQYF. The DNA for the CDR3 is TGTGCCAGCAGCTTGGCGGGGCCCACAGATACGCAGTATTTT.

The V and J genes are TRBV13 and TRBJ1-3; the D is unclear. CDR1 is PRHDT, CDR2 FYEKMQ, per germline (reference sequence). The CDR3 totals 15 residues. Trimming took off 2 bases at V and 0 bases at J, with 8 bases between the two ends. The CDR3 nucleotides are TGTGCCAGCAGCTTATTAAGGTTCTCTGGAAACACCATATATTTT. Translation gives CASSLLRFSGNTIYF.

The V and J genes are TRBV5-1 and TRBJ1-4, with D unresolved. Trimming took 2 bases from V and 5 from J, leaving 7 bases between them. CDR3 length: 13 residues. In germline, CDR1 is SGHRS, CDR2 YFSETQ. The CDR3 spells CASSFGLNEKLFF. The CDR3, as DNA: TGCGCCAGCAGCTTCGGATTAAATGAAAAACTGTTTTTT.

This clone was detected once. The V gene is TRBV7-2, the J gene TRBJ2-7, with D hard to call. Germline V gene sequence: CDR1 SGHTA, CDR2 FQGNSA. This CDR3 comprises 15 residues. Trimming stripped 3 bases from V and 4 bases from J, with 16 bases between. CDR3: CASSFQPGVGYEQYF. CDR3 DNA: TGTGCCAGCAGCTTTCAACCCGGTGTTGGGTACGAGCAGTACTTC.

The CDR3 nucleotides read TGTGCCAGCAGCTCAAAGACAGGGGGGATCTATGGCTACACCTTC. This gives the protein CASSSKTGGIYGYTF. J is TRBJ1-2 and V is TRBV11-2; 9 nucleotides match TRBD1. The germline V gene encodes CDR1 SGHAT and CDR2 FQNNGV. The CDR3 runs to 15 residues. J was trimmed by 4 bases and V by 4 bases; bases with no gene match: 7.

This chain joins TRBV7-3 and TRBJ2-3, with 7 bases lining up with TRBD1. The trim removed 4 bases at V and 1 base at J, leaving 2 bases unmatched. CDR1 SGHTA and CDR2 FQGTGA come from the germline V gene. This CDR3 contains 14 residues. The CDR3 DNA reads TGTGCCAGCAGCTCCGGACAGGGCACAGATACGCAGTATTTT. It yields the protein CASSSGQGTDTQYF. The entire variable domain, with the rest obtained from reference TRBV7-3 and TRBJ2-3, is as follows: GAGVSQTPSNKVTEKGKYVELRCDPISGHTALYWYRQSLGQGPEFLIYFQGTGAADDSGLPNDRFFAVRPEGSVSTLKIQRTERGDSAVYLCASSSGQGTDTQYFGPGTRLTVL.

V and J are TRBV28 and TRBJ1-5, with D uncertain. Trimming took 2 bases from V and 6 from J, leaving 11 bases between them. The CDR3 runs to 14 residues. Germline V lookup: CDR1 MDHEN, CDR2 SYDVKM. The CDR3 sequence is CASSLGWVAQPQHF. CDR3 nucleotides: TGTGCCAGCAGTTTAGGTTGGGTGGCTCAGCCCCAGCATTTT.

The rearrangement links TRBV4-3 to TRBJ2-1, with 12 bases lining up with TRBD2. The CDR3 covers 19 residues. V lost 0 bases and J lost 4; bases outside the gene matches: 10. Germline assignment: CDR1 LGHNA and CDR2 YSLEER. The CDR3 nucleotides are TGCGCCAGCAGCCAAGAGCCCCGGACTAGCGGGACGATTTACAATGAGCAGTTCTTC. Translation gives CASSQEPRTSGTIYNEQFF.

This chain uses TRBV29-1 with TRBJ2-7; D possibly matches TRBD1 or TRBD2 (5 bases each). CDR1 SQVTM and CDR2 ANQGSEA come from the germline V gene. The CDR3 length is 12 residues. V lost 7 bases and J lost 2, with 12 bases in between. CDR3 coding DNA: TGCAGCGGAAAAACGGGACCCTACGAGCAGTACTTC. Translation: CSGKTGPYEQYF.

The sample holds a few counts of this clone. The rearrangement joins TRBV4-2 to TRBJ2-4; TRBD2 matches at 7 bases. This CDR3 comprises 17 residues. Germline V lookup: CDR1 LGHNA, CDR2 YNFKEQ. The junction had 8 bases not matched to a gene; V was cut back by 0 bases and J by 3 bases. Written as DNA, the CDR3 is TGTGCCAGCAGCCAAGAAGGGGCGGGGGAGGTCAAAAACATTCAGTACTTC. It yields the protein CASSQEGAGEVKNIQYF.

Comment on this clone: An end of the junction differs from the germline gene, which may be a read error. The same CDR3 is also encoded by other DNA sequences in this sample. The chain is built from TRBV28 and TRBJ2-6; the D gene is possibly TRBD1 (5 bases). There are 16 residues in the CDR3. The germline V gene encodes CDR1 MDHEN and CDR2 SYDVKM. CDR3: CASSLSGVSGANVLTF. Here the CDR3 DNA reads TGTGCCAGCAGTTTATCCGGTGTCTCTGGGGCCAACGTCTTGACTTTC.

The V call is TRBV29-1, the J call TRBJ1-1, with TRBD1 identical over 8 bases. The CDR3 totals 13 residues. J was trimmed by 1 base and V by 6 bases; bases with no gene match: 4. The germline V gene has CDR1 SQVTM and CDR2 ANQGSEA. CDR3 in DNA: TGCAGCGTGGCGGGACAGGAGAACACTGAAGCTTTCTTT. Protein sequence: CSVAGQENTEAFF.